This entry lists 13 T cell receptor beta chains sequenced from one sample in a study of molecular identifiers for immune sequencing clone quantification. TCRdb used MiXCR to reprocess the PCR reads, holding one entry per CDR3 protein. The repertoire includes 79,000 or so distinct CDR3 sequences, about 23% of them detected once, and roughly 0.8% sits in the top ten. What was sequenced was naive CD8+ T cells from blood, with Jurkat cell RNA spiked in. Described subset: FACS-sorted CD8+CD4-CCR7+CD45RA+ naive T cells. The receptors derive from a human donor in good health. Some libraries in this study had Jurkat cell RNA spiked in.

This clonotype showed up many times. The rearrangement links TRBV13 to TRBJ1-5; 7 positions agree with TRBD1. CDR3 size: 14 residues. Germline CDR1 PRHDT, CDR2 FYEKMQ (reference sequence). J was trimmed by 6 bases and V by 5 bases; bases with no gene match: 7. This CDR3 is CASSPDRSGQPQHF. CDR3 coding DNA: TGTGCCAGCAGCCCGGACAGGTCGGGTCAGCCCCAGCATTTT. Based on the CDR3 plus reference TRBV13 and TRBJ1-5, the full variable domain is AAGVIQSPRHLIKEKRETATLKCYPIPRHDTVYWYQQGPGQDPQFLISFYEKMQSDKGSIPDRFSAQQFSDYHSELNMSSLELGDSALYFCASSPDRSGQPQHFGDGTRLSIL.

The CDR3 nucleotides are TGTGCCAGCAGCCCCCGGGGACTAGCGGGAGTGATAGATACGCAGTATTTT. It encodes CASSPRGLAGVIDTQYF. The V and J genes are TRBV13 and TRBJ2-3, with 14 bases that match TRBD2. Trimming at V came to 5 bases and at J to 5 bases, leaving 9 bases not matched to a gene. There are 17 residues in the CDR3. In germline, CDR1 is PRHDT, CDR2 FYEKMQ (reference sequence).

This clonotype was recorded many times. This sequence joins TRBV4-3 and TRBJ2-1; perhaps TRBD2 as D (6 bases). The CDR3 is 16 amino acids. Trimming shortened V by 4 bases and J by 3 bases, and 16 bases separated the two germline ends. CDR1 LGHNA and CDR2 YSLEER come from the germline V gene. The CDR3 loop is CASSPTGTSFYNEQFF. In DNA form, the CDR3 reads TGCGCCAGCAGCCCGACCGGGACTTCGTTCTACAATGAGCAGTTCTTC.

As regards this clonotype: One end of the junction fails to match germline, which may point to a read error. J is TRBJ1-2 and V is TRBV12-3 or TRBV12-4; 10 positions agree with TRBD1. The CDR3 spans 15 residues. The CDR3 spells CASRYWTGGVYGCTF. The CDR3 DNA sequence: TGTGCCAGCAGATATTGGACAGGGGGAGTCTATGGCTGCACCTTC.

CDR3 sequence: CASGLLVGTGPYEQYF. As DNA, the CDR3 is TGTGCCAGCGGCCTCCTTGTGGGGACAGGCCCCTACGAGCAGTACTTC. The gene calls are TRBV27 and TRBJ2-7, with 8 bases lining up with TRBD1. The V segment lost 8 bases and the J segment 2 bases; nucleotides outside the gene matches: 14. The germline V gene encodes CDR1 MNHEY and CDR2 SMNVEV (reference sequence). The CDR3 spans 16 residues.

The chain combines TRBV7-9 with TRBJ2-7; 7 bases match TRBD2. CDR1 and CDR2 (germline): SEHNR, FQNEAQ (reference sequence). Unmatched junction bases numbered 11, after V lost 5 bases and J lost 4 bases. The CDR3 length is 15 residues. The CDR3 DNA follows: TGTGCCAGCAGCCATCCCGCCAGCGGGAAGTACGAGCAGTACTTC. Its protein is CASSHPASGKYEQYF.

A note on this clonotype: This may stem from a read error, because a much larger clone lies one nucleotide away. The V and J genes are TRBV29-1 and TRBJ2-2; D is possibly TRBD2 (5 bases). CDR3 length equals 14 residues. V was shortened by 7 bases and J by 2 bases, with 14 bases between the two germline ends. CDR1 and CDR2 from the germline V gene are SQVTM and ANQGSEA. The CDR3 protein is CSAVPGINTGELFF. CDR3 DNA: TGCAGCGCCGTCCCCGGGATAAACACCGGGGAGCTGTTTTTT.

The rearrangement links TRBV3-1 to TRBJ2-3; D is undetermined. V dropped 4 bases and J dropped 6 bases, with 14 bases sitting between them. CDR3 length: 14 residues. The germline V gene encodes CDR1 LGHDT and CDR2 YNNKEL (reference sequence). The CDR3 is CASSRPALVDTQYF. The CDR3 nucleotides read TGTGCCAGCAGCCGCCCCGCCTTAGTGGATACGCAGTATTTT.

A remark on this clonotype: Possible read error: a much larger clone is one base away. The chain combines TRBV7-2 with TRBJ2-3; 7 bases map to TRBD2. Unmatched junction bases numbered 7, after V lost 8 bases and J lost 5 bases. Germline V gene data show CDR1 as SGHTA and CDR2 as FQGNSA. This CDR3 comprises 13 residues. The CDR3 spells CASSPSSGDTQYF. As DNA, the CDR3 is TGTGCCAGCTCCCCTTCTAGCGGAGATACGCAGTATTTT.

This clonotype was observed once. This may be a read error: a much more frequent sequence differs by one nucleotide. This sequence joins TRBV4-1 and TRBJ1-4; TRBD1 matches 7 bases. V lost 5 bases and J lost 8; bases outside the gene matches: 8. The CDR3 is 14 residues long. Germline CDR1 is MGHRA and CDR2 is YSYEKL. CDR3 region: CASSIDRVHEKLFF. The CDR3 nucleotides are TGCGCCAGCAGCATCGACAGGGTCCACGAAAAACTGTTTTTT.

In this sample, this clonotype turned up many times. The gene calls are TRBV28 and TRBJ2-7; D could derive from TRBD1 or TRBD2 (6 bases each). The CDR3 contains 14 residues. Looked up from germline, CDR1 is MDHEN and CDR2 is SYDVKM. Trimming removed 4 bases at V and 5 bases at J, with 15 bases between. CDR3: CASSYRGLKDEQYF. CDR3 DNA sequence: TGTGCCAGCAGTTACCGGGGGCTAAAGGACGAGCAGTACTTC.

The table lists this clonotype with many counts. The chain couples TRBV7-9 to TRBJ1-1, with TRBD1 identical over 7 bases. With 3 bases clipped from V and 7 bases from J, the junction kept 11 bases outside the gene matches. This CDR3 region has 15 residues. Germline V CDR1 and CDR2: SEHNR, FQNEAQ (reference sequence). CDR3 sequence (DNA): TGTGCCAGCAGCTTGACAGGGAGGGCGGCGAATGAAGCTTTCTTT. This sequence encodes CASSLTGRAANEAFF. Based on the CDR3 plus reference TRBV7-9 and TRBJ1-1, the full variable domain is DTGVSQNPRHKITKRGQNVTFRCDPISEHNRLYWYRQTLGQGPEFLTYFQNEAQLEKSRLLSDRFSAERPKGSFSTLEIQRTEQGDSAMYLCASSLTGRAANEAFFGQGTRLTVV.

This clonotype was found once. This may come from a read error, since a much larger clone is one base off. The V and J genes are TRBV7-9 and TRBJ2-7, with D uncertain. This CDR3 is 12 amino acids long. Germline values: CDR1 SEHNR, CDR2 FQNEAQ (reference sequence). In nucleotides, the CDR3 is TGTGCCAGCCTCGGCCAAGGGAACGAGCAGTGCTTC. Its protein is CASLGQGNEQCF.